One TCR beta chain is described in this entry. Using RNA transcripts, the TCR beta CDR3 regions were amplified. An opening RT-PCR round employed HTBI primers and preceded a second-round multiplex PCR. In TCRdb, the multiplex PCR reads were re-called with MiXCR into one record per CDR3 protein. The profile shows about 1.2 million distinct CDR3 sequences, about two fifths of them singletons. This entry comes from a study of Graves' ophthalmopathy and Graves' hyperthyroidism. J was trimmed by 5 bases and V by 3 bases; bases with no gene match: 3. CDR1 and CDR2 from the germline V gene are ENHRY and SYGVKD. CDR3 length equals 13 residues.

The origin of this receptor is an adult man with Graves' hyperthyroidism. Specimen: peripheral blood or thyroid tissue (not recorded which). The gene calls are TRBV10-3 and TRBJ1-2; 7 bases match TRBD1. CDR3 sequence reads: CAISDAGGYGYTF. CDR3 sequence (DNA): TGTGCCATCAGTGATGCAGGGGGATATGGCTACACCTTC.